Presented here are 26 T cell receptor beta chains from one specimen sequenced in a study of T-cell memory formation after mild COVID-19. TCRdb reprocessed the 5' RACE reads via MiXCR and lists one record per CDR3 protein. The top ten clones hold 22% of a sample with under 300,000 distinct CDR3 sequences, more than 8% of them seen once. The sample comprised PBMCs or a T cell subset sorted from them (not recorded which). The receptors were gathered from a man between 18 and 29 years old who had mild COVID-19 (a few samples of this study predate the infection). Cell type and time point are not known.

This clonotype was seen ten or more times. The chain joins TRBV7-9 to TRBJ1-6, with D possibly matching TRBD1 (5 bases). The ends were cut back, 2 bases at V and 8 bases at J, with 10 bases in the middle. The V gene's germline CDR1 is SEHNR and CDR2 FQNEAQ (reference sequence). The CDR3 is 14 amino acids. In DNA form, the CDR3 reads TGTGCCAGCAGCTTACGCAGGGATTATTCACCCCTCCACTTT. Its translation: CASSLRRDYSPLHF. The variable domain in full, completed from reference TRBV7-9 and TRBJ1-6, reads DTGVSQNPRHKITKRGQNVTFRCDPISEHNRLYWYRQTLGQGPEFLTYFQNEAQLEKSRLLSDRFSAERPKGSFSTLEIQRTEQGDSAMYLCASSLRRDYSPLHFGNGTRLTVT.

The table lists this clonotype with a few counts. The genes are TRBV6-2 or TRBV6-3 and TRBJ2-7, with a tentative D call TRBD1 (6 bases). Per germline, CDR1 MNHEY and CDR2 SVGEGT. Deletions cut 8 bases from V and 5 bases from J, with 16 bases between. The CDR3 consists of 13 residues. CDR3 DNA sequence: TGTGCCAGCTGGGGACATCCTACCAACGAGCAGTACTTC. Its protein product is CASWGHPTNEQYF.

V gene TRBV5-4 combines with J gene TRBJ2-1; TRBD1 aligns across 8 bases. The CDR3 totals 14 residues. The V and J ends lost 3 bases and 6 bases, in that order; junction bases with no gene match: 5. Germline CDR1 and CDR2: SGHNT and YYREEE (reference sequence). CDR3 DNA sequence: TGTGCCAGCAGCTCCCTGGACAGGGCCAATGAGCAGTTCTTC. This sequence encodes CASSSLDRANEQFF.

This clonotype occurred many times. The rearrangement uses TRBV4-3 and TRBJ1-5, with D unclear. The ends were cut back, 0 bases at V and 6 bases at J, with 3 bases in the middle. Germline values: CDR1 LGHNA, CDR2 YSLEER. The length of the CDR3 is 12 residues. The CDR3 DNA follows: TGCGCCAGCAGCCAAGAGGGTCAGCCCCAGCATTTT. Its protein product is CASSQEGQPQHF.

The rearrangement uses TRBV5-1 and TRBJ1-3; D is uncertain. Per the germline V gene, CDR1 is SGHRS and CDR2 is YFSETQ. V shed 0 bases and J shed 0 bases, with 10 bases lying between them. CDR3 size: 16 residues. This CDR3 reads CASSLGYRASGNTIYF. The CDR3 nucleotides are TGCGCCAGCAGCTTGGGGTACAGAGCCTCTGGAAACACCATATATTTT.

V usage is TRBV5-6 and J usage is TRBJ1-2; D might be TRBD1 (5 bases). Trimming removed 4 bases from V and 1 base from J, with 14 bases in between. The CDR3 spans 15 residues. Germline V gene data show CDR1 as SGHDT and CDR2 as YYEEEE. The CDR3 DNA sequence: TGTGCCAGCAGCCCTACCCTCGACAGTAACTATGGCTACACCTTC. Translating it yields CASSPTLDSNYGYTF.

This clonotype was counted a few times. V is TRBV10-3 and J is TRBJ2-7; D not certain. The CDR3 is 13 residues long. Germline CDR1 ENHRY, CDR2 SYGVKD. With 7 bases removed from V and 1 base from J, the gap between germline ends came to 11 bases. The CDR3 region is CAIKADDSYEQYF. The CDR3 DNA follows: TGTGCCATCAAGGCAGATGATTCCTACGAGCAGTACTTC.

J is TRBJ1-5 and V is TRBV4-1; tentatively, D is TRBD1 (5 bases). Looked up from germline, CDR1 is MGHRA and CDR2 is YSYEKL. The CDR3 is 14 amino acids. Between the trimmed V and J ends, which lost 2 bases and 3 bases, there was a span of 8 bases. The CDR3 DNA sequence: TGCGCCAGCAGCCAAACAGGCAACAATCAGCCCCAGCATTTT. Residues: CASSQTGNNQPQHF.

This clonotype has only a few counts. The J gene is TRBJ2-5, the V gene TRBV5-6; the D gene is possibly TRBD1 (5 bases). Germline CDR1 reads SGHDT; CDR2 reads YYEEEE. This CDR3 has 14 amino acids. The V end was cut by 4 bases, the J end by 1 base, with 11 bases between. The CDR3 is CASSIRQSQETQYF. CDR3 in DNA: TGTGCCAGCAGCATTAGACAGAGCCAAGAGACCCAGTACTTC. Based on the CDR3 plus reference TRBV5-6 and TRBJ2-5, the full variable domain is DAGVTQSPTHLIKTRGQQVTLRCSPKSGHDTVSWYQQALGQGPQFIFQYYEEEERQRGNFPDRFSGHQFPNYSSELNVNALLLGDSALYLCASSIRQSQETQYFGPGTRLLVL.

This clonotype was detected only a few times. In DNA, the CDR3 is TGTGCCAGCAGCCAAGATTCCGGGTGGGACACTGAAGCTTTCTTT. It encodes CASSQDSGWDTEAFF. V and J are TRBV3-1 and TRBJ1-1; unclear D gene. CDR1 LGHDT and CDR2 YNNKEL come from the germline V gene (reference sequence). V was trimmed by 0 bases and J by 3 bases, leaving 11 bases between them. CDR3 length equals 15 residues. Based on the CDR3 plus reference TRBV3-1 and TRBJ1-1, the full variable domain is DTAVSQTPKYLVTQMGNDKSIKCEQNLGHDTMYWYKQDSKKFLKIMFSYNNKELIINETVPNRFSPKSPDKAHLNLHINSLELGDSAVYFCASSQDSGWDTEAFFGQGTRLTVV.

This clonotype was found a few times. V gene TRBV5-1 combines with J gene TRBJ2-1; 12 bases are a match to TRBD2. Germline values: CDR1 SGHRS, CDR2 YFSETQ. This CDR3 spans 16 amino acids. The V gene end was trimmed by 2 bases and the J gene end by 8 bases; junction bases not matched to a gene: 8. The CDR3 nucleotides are TGCGCCAGCAGCTTACTTCTAGCGGGGGGGCCGGATGAGCAGTTCTTC. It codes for CASSLLLAGGPDEQFF.

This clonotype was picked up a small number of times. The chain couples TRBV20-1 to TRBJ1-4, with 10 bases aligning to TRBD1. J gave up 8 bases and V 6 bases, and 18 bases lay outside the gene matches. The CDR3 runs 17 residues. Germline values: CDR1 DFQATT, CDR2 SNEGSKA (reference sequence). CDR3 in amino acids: CSAREGQGSTLLEKLFF. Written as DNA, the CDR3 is TGCAGTGCCCGAGAGGGACAGGGGTCCACCCTGCTCGAAAAACTGTTTTTT.

CDR3 sequence: CASSLAAGVAKNIQYF. The CDR3 bases are TGCGCCAGCAGCTTAGCAGCGGGGGTAGCCAAAAACATTCAGTACTTC. The chain is built from TRBV5-1 and TRBJ2-4; 8 positions agree with TRBD2. Unmatched junction bases numbered 4, after V lost 2 bases and J lost 0 bases. CDR3 length equals 16 residues. The germline gives CDR1 SGHRS, CDR2 YFSETQ. Together with reference TRBV5-1 and TRBJ2-4, the CDR3 gives the full variable domain: KAGVTQTPRYLIKTRGQQVTLSCSPISGHRSVSWYQQTPGQGLQFLFEYFSETQRNKGNFPGRFSGRQFSNSRSEMNVSTLELGDSALYLCASSLAAGVAKNIQYFGAGTRLSVL.

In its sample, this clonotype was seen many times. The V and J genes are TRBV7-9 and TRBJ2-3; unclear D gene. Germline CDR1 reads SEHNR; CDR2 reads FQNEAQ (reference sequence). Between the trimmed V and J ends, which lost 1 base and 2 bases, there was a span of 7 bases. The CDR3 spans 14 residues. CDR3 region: CASSLGTFTDTQYF. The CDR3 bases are TGTGCCAGCAGCTTAGGGACCTTCACAGATACGCAGTATTTT.

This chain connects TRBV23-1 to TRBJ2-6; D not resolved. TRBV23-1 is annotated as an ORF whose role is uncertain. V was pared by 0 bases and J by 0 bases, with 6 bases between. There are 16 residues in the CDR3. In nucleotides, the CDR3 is TGCGCCAGCAGTCAATCGAGCGTCTCTGGGGCCAACGTCCTGACTTTC. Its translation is CASSQSSVSGANVLTF.

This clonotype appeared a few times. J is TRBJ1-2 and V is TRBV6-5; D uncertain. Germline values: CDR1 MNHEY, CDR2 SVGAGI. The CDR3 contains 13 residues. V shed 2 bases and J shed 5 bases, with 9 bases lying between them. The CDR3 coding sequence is TGTGCCAGCAGTTACGGCGCCGGTTATGGCTACACCTTC. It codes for CASSYGAGYGYTF.

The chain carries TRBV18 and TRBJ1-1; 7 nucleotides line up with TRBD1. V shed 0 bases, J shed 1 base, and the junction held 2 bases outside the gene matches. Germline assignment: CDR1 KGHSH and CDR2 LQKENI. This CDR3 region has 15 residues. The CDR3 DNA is TGTGCCAGCTCACCACCGGCAGGGGGGAACACTGAAGCTTTCTTT. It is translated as CASSPPAGGNTEAFF.

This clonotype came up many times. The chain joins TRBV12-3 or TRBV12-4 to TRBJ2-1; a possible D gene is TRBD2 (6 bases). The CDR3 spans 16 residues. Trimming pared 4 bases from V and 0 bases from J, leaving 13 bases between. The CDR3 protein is CASSSPGVSSYNEQFF. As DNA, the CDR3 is TGTGCCAGCAGTTCTCCGGGGGTGAGCTCCTACAATGAGCAGTTCTTC.

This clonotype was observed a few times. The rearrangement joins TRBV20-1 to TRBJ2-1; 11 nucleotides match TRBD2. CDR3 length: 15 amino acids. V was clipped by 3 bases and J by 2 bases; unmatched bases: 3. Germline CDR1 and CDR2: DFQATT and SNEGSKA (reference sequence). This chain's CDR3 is CSASPTSGAYNEQFF. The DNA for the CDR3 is TGCAGTGCTAGTCCGACTAGCGGGGCCTACAATGAGCAGTTCTTC.

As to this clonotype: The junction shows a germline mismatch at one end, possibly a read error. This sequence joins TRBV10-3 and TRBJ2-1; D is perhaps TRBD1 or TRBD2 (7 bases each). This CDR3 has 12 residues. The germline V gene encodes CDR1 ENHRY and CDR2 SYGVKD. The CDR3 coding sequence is TGTGCCATCCGTCAGAGCGGGACAGCTATAGTCTTC. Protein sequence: CAIRQSGTAIVF.

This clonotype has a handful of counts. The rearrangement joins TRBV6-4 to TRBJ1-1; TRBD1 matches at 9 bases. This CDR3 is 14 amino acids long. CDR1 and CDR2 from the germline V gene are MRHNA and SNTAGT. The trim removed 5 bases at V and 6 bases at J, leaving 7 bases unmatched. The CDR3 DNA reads TGTGCCAGCAGTCCGGACAGGGGAGGGTCTGAAGCTTTCTTT. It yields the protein CASSPDRGGSEAFF.

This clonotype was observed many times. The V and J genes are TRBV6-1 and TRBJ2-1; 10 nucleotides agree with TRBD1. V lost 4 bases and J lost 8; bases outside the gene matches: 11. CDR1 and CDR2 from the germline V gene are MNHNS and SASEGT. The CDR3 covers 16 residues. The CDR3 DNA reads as TGTGCCAGCAGTGGAGACCCGGGACAGGGGAGCGATGAGCAGTTCTTC. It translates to CASSGDPGQGSDEQFF.

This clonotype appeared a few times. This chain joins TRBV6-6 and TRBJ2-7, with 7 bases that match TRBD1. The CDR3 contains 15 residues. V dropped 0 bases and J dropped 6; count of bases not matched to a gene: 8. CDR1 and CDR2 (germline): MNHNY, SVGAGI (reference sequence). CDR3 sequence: CASSYSATGMGEQYV. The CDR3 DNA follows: TGTGCCAGCAGTTACTCCGCGACAGGGATGGGCGAGCAGTACGTC.

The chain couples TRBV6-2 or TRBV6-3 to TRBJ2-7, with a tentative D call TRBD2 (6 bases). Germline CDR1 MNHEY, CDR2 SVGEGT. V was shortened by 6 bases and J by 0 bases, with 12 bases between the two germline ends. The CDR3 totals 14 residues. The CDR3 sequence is CASSPPGSSYEQYF. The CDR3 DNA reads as TGTGCCAGCAGCCCCCCCGGGAGCTCCTACGAGCAGTACTTC.

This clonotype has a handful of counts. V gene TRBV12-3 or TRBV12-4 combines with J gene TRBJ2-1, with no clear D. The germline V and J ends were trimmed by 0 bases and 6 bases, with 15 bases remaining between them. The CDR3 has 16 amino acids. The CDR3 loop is CASSLAAQLGVNEQFF. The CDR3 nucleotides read TGTGCCAGCAGTTTAGCGGCTCAACTTGGGGTCAATGAGCAGTTCTTC.

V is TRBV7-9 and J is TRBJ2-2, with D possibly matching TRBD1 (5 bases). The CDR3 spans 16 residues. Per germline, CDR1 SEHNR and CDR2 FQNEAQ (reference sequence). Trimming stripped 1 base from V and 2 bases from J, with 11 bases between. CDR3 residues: CASSLGSGINTGELFF. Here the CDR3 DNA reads TGTGCCAGCAGCTTAGGATCAGGGATCAACACCGGGGAGCTGTTTTTT.